The 2 T cell receptor beta chains below come from one sample, sequenced in a study of tumor-infiltrating lymphocytes in localized non-small cell lung cancer. Assay used: immunoSEQ multiplex PCR; TCRdb lists only in-frame clones, some missing. This table holds fewer than 20,000 clones, 75% found once. Sequencing was carried out using lung tumor tissue. Every receptor here comes from a human donor with non-small cell lung cancer.

The rearrangement joins TRBV28 to TRBJ1-5; a weak D match, TRBD1 (5 bases). V lost 2 bases and J lost 3, with 11 bases in between. Germline CDR1 is MDHEN and CDR2 is SYDVKM. The CDR3 has 15 amino acids. CDR3 protein: CASSLVRGFNQPQHF. In DNA form, the CDR3 reads TGTGCCAGCAGTTTAGTAAGGGGATTCAATCAGCCCCAGCATTTT. Full variable domain (remainder filled in from reference TRBV28 and TRBJ1-5): DVKVTQSSRYLVKRTGEKVFLECVQDMDHENMFWYRQDPGLGLRLIYFSYDVKMKEKGDIPEGYSVSREKKERFSLILESASTNQTSMYLCASSLVRGFNQPQHFGDGTRLSIL.

V is TRBV5-8 and J is TRBJ1-1, with D maybe TRBD1 (6 bases). Germline CDR1 and CDR2: SGHTS and YDEGEE. This CDR3 has 15 amino acids. Trimming left V 0 bases short and J 5 bases short, with 14 bases between. CDR3 DNA: TGTGCCAGCAGCTTGGGATTAGGGGGGGAGACTGAAGCTTTCTTT. Amino acid sequence: CASSLGLGGETEAFF.